The entry that follows covers one T cell receptor beta chain sequence. What it binds is not known. These data come from a study of shared clonotypes between healthy human individuals. As for the study in general: Used for every donor were three CD4 naive, three CD4 memory, two CD8 naive and one CD8 memory plate. Study-wide points: Only blood was sampled, and tissue TCR repertoires likely differ from blood ones.

Recent vaccinations or acute infections were absent in the healthy HIV-negative adult donors. Original data processing: Junction-only sequences produced by ImmunoSEQ had no quality scores, so filtering differed. Data came from immunoSEQ multiplex PCR; TCRdb stores just in-frame clones and leaves some out. The V and J calls and clone size were taken over from that table, and D and trimming were inferred from the DNA. The sample yields approximately 240,000 clones, under 80% seen once. V gave up 7 bases and J gave up 4 bases; unmatched junction bases: 15. The germline V gene encodes CDR1 SQVTM and CDR2 ANQGSEA. This CDR3 is 16 amino acids long.

V usage is TRBV29-1 and J usage is TRBJ2-2; 7 bases agree with TRBD2. The material sequenced was memory CD4+ T cells sorted from blood. Subset: CD45RA-negative fraction. The receptor comes from a man younger than 40 in good health. In nucleotides, the CDR3 is TGCAGCGCCTTACGTCCGGGTAGCGGGTTCACCGGGGAGCTGTTTTTT. Its translation is CSALRPGSGFTGELFF.